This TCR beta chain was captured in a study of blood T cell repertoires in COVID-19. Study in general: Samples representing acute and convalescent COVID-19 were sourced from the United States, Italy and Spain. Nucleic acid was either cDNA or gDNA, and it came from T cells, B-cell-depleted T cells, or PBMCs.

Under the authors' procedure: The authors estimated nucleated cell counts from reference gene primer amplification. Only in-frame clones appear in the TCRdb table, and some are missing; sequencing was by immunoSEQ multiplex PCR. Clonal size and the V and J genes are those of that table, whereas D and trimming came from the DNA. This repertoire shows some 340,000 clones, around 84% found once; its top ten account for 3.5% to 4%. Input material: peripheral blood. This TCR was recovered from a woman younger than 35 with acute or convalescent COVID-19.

The chain's CDR3 is CAISDGEKPQHF. CDR3 nucleotide sequence: TGTGCCATCAGTGACGGGGAGAAGCCCCAGCATTTT. The rearrangement links TRBV10-3 to TRBJ1-5; D not certain. This CDR3 spans 12 amino acids. Germline CDR1 reads ENHRY; CDR2 reads SYGVKD. Trimming stripped 3 bases from V and 8 bases from J, with 8 bases between.